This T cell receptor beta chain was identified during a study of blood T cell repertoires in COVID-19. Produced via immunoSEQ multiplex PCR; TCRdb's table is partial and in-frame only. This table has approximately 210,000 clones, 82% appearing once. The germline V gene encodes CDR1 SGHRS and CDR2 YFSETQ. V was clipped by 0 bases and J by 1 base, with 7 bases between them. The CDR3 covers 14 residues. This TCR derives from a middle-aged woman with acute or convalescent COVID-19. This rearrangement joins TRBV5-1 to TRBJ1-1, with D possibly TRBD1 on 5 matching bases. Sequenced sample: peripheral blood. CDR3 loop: CASSLGQRNTEAFF. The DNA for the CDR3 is TGCGCCAGCAGCTTGGGACAGAGGAACACTGAAGCTTTCTTT.